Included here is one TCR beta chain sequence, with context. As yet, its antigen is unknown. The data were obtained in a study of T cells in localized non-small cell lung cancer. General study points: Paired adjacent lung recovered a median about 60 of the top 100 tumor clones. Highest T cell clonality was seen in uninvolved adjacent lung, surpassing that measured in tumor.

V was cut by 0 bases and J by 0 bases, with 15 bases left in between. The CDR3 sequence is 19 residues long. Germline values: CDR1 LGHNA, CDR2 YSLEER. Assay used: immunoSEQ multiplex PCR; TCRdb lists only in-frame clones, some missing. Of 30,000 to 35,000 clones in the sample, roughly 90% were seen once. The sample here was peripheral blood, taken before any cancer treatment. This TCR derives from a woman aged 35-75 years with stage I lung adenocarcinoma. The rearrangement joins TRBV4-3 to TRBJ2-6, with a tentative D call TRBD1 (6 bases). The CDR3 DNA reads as TGCGCCAGCAGCCAAGATTGGGCAGGGGCGAACTCTGGGGCCAACGTCCTGACTTTC. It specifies CASSQDWAGANSGANVLTF.